The rows below give T cell receptor beta chains drawn from one sample of a study of blood T cells in healthy people across ages. TCRdb independently ran MiXCR on the 5' RACE reads; one entry per CDR3 protein. This table holds 950,000 to 1,200,000 distinct CDR3 sequences, 35% to 45% found once. The sequenced material came from blood. The receptors come from a man between 18 and 29 years old in good health. CDR3s include the opening cysteine and the closing phenylalanine or tryptophan. A D gene is named only where the DNA matches it firmly. Expanded clones are given a class, and other clones once, few, many or no size at all.

j_call,clone_size,d_call,v_call,cdr3_aa,cdr3_nt
TRBJ1-1,NA,NA,TRBV7-6,CASSPNSGDTEAFF,TGTGCCAGCAGCCCCAATTCCGGAGACACTGAAGCTTTCTTT
TRBJ2-5,NA,NA,TRBV5-1,CASSFVPGEETQYF,TGCGCCAGCAGCTTTGTGCCGGGAGAAGAGACCCAGTACTTC
TRBJ1-5,NA,NA,TRBV5-6,CASSSVGGWTQPQHF,TGTGCCAGCAGCTCCGTCGGAGGGTGGACTCAGCCCCAGCATTTT
TRBJ2-3,NA,TRBD1,TRBV29-1,CSARQTGEDTDTQYF,TGCAGCGCTCGACAGACAGGGGAAGACACAGATACGCAGTATTTT
TRBJ1-4,NA,TRBD1,TRBV20-1,CRATGQGNEKPFF,TGCAGGGCTACGGGACAGGGGAACGAAAAACCGTTTTTT
TRBJ1-1,NA,TRBD1,TRBV29-1,CSVTRGLGTEAFF,TGCAGCGTTACCAGGGGGTTGGGCACTGAAGCTTTCTTT
TRBJ2-3,few,TRBD2,TRBV7-9,CASSLPFRLAGVQDTQYF,TGTGCCAGCAGCCTCCCCTTCCGGCTTGCGGGGGTGCAAGATACGCAGTATTTT
TRBJ1-2,once,NA,TRBV6-2/TRBV6-3,CASSSDDQYGDGYTF,TGTGCCAGCAGCTCGGACGACCAGTACGGGGATGGCTACACCTTC
TRBJ2-1,NA,NA,TRBV7-2,CASSLELRREQFF,TGTGCCAGCAGCTTAGAGTTGAGGAGGGAGCAGTTCTTC
TRBJ1-4,NA,TRBD1,TRBV7-2,CASSPDRAEKLFF,TGTGCCAGCAGCCCGGACAGGGCTGAAAAACTGTTTTTT
TRBJ2-3,few,NA,TRBV12-3/TRBV12-4,CASQGTYTDTQYF,TGTGCCAGCCAGGGGACCTACACAGATACGCAGTATTTT
TRBJ2-5,NA,NA,TRBV7-9,CASSLEVNQETQYF,TGTGCCAGCAGCTTAGAGGTGAACCAAGAGACCCAGTACTTC
TRBJ2-7,NA,NA,TRBV6-1,CASSEALPRSSYEQYF,TGTGCCAGCAGTGAAGCGTTGCCTAGGAGCTCCTACGAGCAGTACTTC
TRBJ2-2,NA,NA,TRBV7-3,CASSLVSGGQGTGELFF,TGTGCCAGCAGCTTAGTTTCTGGTGGGCAGGGCACCGGGGAGCTGTTTTTT
TRBJ1-3,NA,NA,TRBV6-1,CASSAGDPTGNTIYF,TGTGCCAGCAGTGCCGGGGACCCAACTGGAAACACCATATATTTT
TRBJ2-1,many,TRBD2,TRBV9,CASSTSGGFDNEQFF,TGTGCCAGCAGCACTAGCGGGGGGTTCGACAATGAGCAGTTCTTC
TRBJ2-7,NA,NA,TRBV7-8,CASSRTDSTYEQYF,TGTGCCAGCAGCAGGACAGACAGCACCTACGAGCAGTACTTC
TRBJ1-1,NA,NA,TRBV12-3/TRBV12-4,CASGPHLLNTEAFF,TGTGCCAGCGGACCACATCTGTTGAACACTGAAGCTTTCTTT
TRBJ2-1,few,TRBD1,TRBV29-1,CSVVRRDSNNEQFF,TGCAGCGTGGTGCGCCGGGACAGCAACAATGAGCAGTTCTTC
TRBJ1-4,NA,NA,TRBV6-2/TRBV6-3,CVSSYLSATNEKLFF,TGTGTCAGCAGTTACTTGTCAGCAACTAATGAAAAACTGTTTTTT
TRBJ1-1,NA,NA,TRBV19,CASSWQLNTEAFF,TGTGCCAGTAGTTGGCAGCTAAACACTGAAGCTTTCTTT
TRBJ2-1,few,TRBD1,TRBV7-2,CASSRRSRQGARNEQFF,TGTGCCAGCAGCCGGAGATCCCGACAGGGGGCTCGAAATGAGCAGTTCTTC
TRBJ2-3,NA,TRBD2,TRBV7-8,CASSLAQAGGTDTQYF,TGTGCCAGCAGCTTGGCACAAGCGGGGGGCACAGATACGCAGTATTTT
TRBJ2-3,few,NA,TRBV20-1,CSATLTHPSTDTQYF,TGCAGTGCTACCTTGACACATCCAAGCACAGATACGCAGTATTTT
TRBJ2-3,NA,NA,TRBV7-8,CASSLNAADHSTDTQYF,TGTGCCAGCAGCTTAAATGCGGCGGACCATAGCACAGATACGCAGTATTTT
TRBJ1-1,NA,TRBD1,TRBV6-2/TRBV6-3,CASSRTGGFMNTEAFF,TGTGCCAGCAGCCGAACAGGGGGGTTTATGAACACTGAAGCTTTCTTT